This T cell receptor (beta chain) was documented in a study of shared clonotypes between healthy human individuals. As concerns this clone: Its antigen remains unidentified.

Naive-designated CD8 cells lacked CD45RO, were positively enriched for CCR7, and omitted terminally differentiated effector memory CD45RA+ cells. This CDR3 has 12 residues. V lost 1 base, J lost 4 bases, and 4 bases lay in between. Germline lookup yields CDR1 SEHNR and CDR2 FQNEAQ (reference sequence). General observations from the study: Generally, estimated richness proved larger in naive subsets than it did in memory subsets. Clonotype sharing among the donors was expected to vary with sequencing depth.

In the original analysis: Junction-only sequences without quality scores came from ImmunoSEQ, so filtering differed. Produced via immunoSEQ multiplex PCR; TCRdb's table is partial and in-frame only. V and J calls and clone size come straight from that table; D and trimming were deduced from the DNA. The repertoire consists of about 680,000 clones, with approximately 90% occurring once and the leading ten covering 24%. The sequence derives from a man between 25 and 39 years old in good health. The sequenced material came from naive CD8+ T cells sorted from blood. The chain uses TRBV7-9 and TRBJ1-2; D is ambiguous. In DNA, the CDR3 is TGTGCCAGCAGCTTAGGCTCCTATGGCTACACCTTC. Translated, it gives CASSLGSYGYTF.